One and the same sample provided the 21 T cell receptor beta chains below, sequenced in a study of beta chain features in type 1 diabetes. The study, taken as a whole, reports: TCRB CDR3s were moderately but significantly shorter in Type 1 diabetes patients in all four CD4+ subsets.

The study reverse transcribed the entire isolated RNA, so it sequenced expressed TCRB transcripts. Only in-frame clones appear in the TCRdb table, and some are missing; sequencing was by immunoSEQ multiplex PCR. The data show hundreds of thousands of clones, over 11% seen once. The antigens these receptors bind are not known. Material: naive CD4+ T cells from blood. The receptors stem from a man between 18 and 29 years old with type 1 diabetes.

There are a few counts of this clone. The chain couples TRBV7-2 to TRBJ2-5; TRBD2 agrees at 11 bases. Trimming cost V 6 bases and J 0 bases; bases outside gene matches: 9. Germline V lookup: CDR1 SGHTA, CDR2 FQGNSA. The CDR3 spans 17 residues. CDR3 residues: CASSLTSGVLYQETQYF. For the CDR3, the DNA is TGTGCCAGCAGTCTGACTAGCGGGGTGTTGTACCAAGAGACCCAGTACTTC.

The V and J genes are TRBV5-4 and TRBJ2-1; D is uncertain. CDR1 is SGHNT and CDR2 is YYREEE in the germline V gene (reference sequence). The V and J ends lost 1 base and 3 bases respectively, with 14 bases between them. The CDR3 consists of 16 residues. CDR3 amino acids: CASSLRRTEHYNEQFF. The CDR3 DNA reads as TGTGCCAGCAGCTTGCGGCGCACAGAACACTACAATGAGCAGTTCTTC.

V is TRBV6-1 and J is TRBJ1-2; D not certain. Trimming took off 4 bases at V and 5 bases at J, with 11 bases between the two ends. Germline V gene sequence: CDR1 MNHNS, CDR2 SASEGT. This CDR3 has 13 amino acids. This CDR3 is CASSVTDEYGYTF. In DNA, the CDR3 is TGTGCCAGCAGTGTAACGGACGAGTATGGCTACACCTTC.

This clone was recorded a few times. The chain combines TRBV6-5 with TRBJ2-7; D unresolved. Trimming removed 4 bases from V and 2 bases from J, with 9 bases in between. This CDR3 comprises 13 residues. Germline CDR1 MNHEY, CDR2 SVGAGI. DNA for the CDR3: TGTGCCAGCAGTTTGTTAGGGACCTACGAGCAGTACTTC. This translates into CASSLLGTYEQYF.

Only one count was recorded for this clone. This chain joins TRBV6-5 and TRBJ1-1, with 9 bases matching TRBD1. Germline CDR1 is MNHEY and CDR2 is SVGAGI. CDR3 length equals 14 residues. Germline trimming cut 6 bases from V and 1 base from J; bases unmatched to any gene: 3. The CDR3 protein is CASSRQGGNTEAFF. The CDR3 DNA is TGTGCCAGCAGCCGACAGGGGGGGAACACTGAAGCTTTCTTT.

This chain connects TRBV19 to TRBJ2-5; D unresolved. Trimming took 6 bases from V and 0 from J, leaving 11 bases between them. The CDR3 consists of 14 residues. Per the germline V gene, CDR1 is LNHDA and CDR2 is SQIVND (reference sequence). The chain's CDR3 is CASRKDTYQETQYF. The CDR3 DNA sequence: TGTGCCAGTAGAAAAGACACCTACCAAGAGACCCAGTACTTC. The whole variable domain, remainder taken from reference TRBV19 and TRBJ2-5, is DGGITQSPKYLFRKEGQNVTLSCEQNLNHDAMYWYRQDPGQGLRLIYYSQIVNDFQKGDIAEGYSVSREKKESFPLTVTSAQKNPTAFYLCASRKDTYQETQYFGPGTRLLVL.

This chain uses TRBV7-3 with TRBJ2-5; D unclear. The V gene lost 5 bases and the J gene lost 6 bases, with 19 bases spanning the gap. The CDR3 is 15 amino acids. Per the germline V gene, CDR1 is SGHTA and CDR2 is FQGTGA. DNA of the CDR3: TGTGCCAGCAGCCCCATATCGGGCCCGGAACAGACCCAGTACTTC. It specifies CASSPISGPEQTQYF.

The chain is built from TRBV7-2 and TRBJ2-3; no reliable D call. V was clipped by 5 bases and J by 8 bases, with 23 bases between them. The CDR3 spans 16 residues. The germline V gene encodes CDR1 SGHTA and CDR2 FQGNSA. CDR3 sequence: CASSEIAGRAGFTQYF. The CDR3 region has the DNA TGTGCCAGCAGCGAAATAGCCGGCCGGGCAGGCTTTACGCAGTATTTT.

The rearrangement uses TRBV29-1 and TRBJ2-7; 9 bases fit TRBD2. CDR3 length: 13 residues. The J segment lost 6 bases and the V segment lost 7 bases, leaving 10 bases of the junction unmatched. The germline gives CDR1 SQVTM, CDR2 ANQGSEA. CDR3 bases: TGCAGCGGCGTCTTAGCGGGAGTTCTCGAGCAGTACTTC. Encoded protein: CSGVLAGVLEQYF.

This clone was observed a handful of times. This rearrangement joins TRBV29-1 to TRBJ1-1; a possible D gene is TRBD1 (6 bases). This CDR3 is built from 13 residues. Germline lookup yields CDR1 SQVTM and CDR2 ANQGSEA. V lost 6 bases, J lost 2 bases, and 13 bases lay in between. The CDR3 nucleotides read TGCAGCGTCGGCAGGGGACTTAACACTGAAGCTTTCTTT. This encodes CSVGRGLNTEAFF.

This rearrangement joins TRBV28 to TRBJ2-1, with D perhaps matching TRBD1 or TRBD2 (6 bases each). The CDR3 runs to 11 residues. Germline CDR1 is MDHEN and CDR2 is SYDVKM. With 3 bases removed from V and 15 bases from J, the gap between germline ends came to 12 bases. Here the CDR3 reads CASSLNREAFF. CDR3 DNA sequence: TGTGCCAGCAGTTTGAACAGGGAGGCGTTCTTC.

This clone was observed a handful of times. The V and J genes are TRBV4-3 and TRBJ2-5, with D possibly being TRBD1 or TRBD2 (5 bases each). CDR1 is LGHNA and CDR2 is YSLEER in the germline V gene. There are 15 residues in the CDR3. The germline V and J ends were trimmed by 0 bases and 5 bases, with 13 bases remaining between them. Written as DNA, the CDR3 is TGCGCCAGCAGCCAAGATGAGGGCAGGGTTGAGACCCAGTACTTC. Protein: CASSQDEGRVETQYF.

This clone was counted a few times. In nucleotides, the CDR3 is TGTGCCAGCTCCCCCTGGGGGGTTCAAGAGACCCAGTACTTC. It codes for CASSPWGVQETQYF. The V gene is TRBV7-2, the J gene TRBJ2-5, with a tentative D call TRBD2 (6 bases). This CDR3 has 14 amino acids. Germline assignment: CDR1 SGHTA and CDR2 FQGNSA. The germline V and J ends were trimmed by 8 bases and 2 bases, with 15 bases remaining between them. Full variable domain (missing parts from reference TRBV7-2 and TRBJ2-5): GAGVSQSPSNKVTEKGKDVELRCDPISGHTALYWYRQSLGQGLEFLIYFQGNSAPDKSGLPSDRFSAERTGGSVSTLTIQRTQQEDSAVYLCASSPWGVQETQYFGPGTRLLVL.

This clone came up a few times. This chain links TRBV5-4 with TRBJ2-7, with 10 bases that match TRBD2. This CDR3 has 16 residues. CDR1 SGHNT and CDR2 YYREEE come from the germline V gene (reference sequence). Trimming at V came to 6 bases and at J to 2 bases, leaving 11 bases not matched to a gene. CDR3 DNA: TGTGCCAGCACCCGGGGAGGAGCGGGAGGGACCTACGAGCAGTACTTC. The encoded protein is CASTRGGAGGTYEQYF.

A note on this clone: The sample has other DNA sequences that encode this CDR3 too. The chain combines TRBV15 with TRBJ1-1; no clear D. CDR1 is LNHNV, CDR2 YYDKDF, per germline (reference sequence). V dropped 3 bases and J dropped 1 base, with 6 bases sitting between them. This CDR3 is built from 13 residues. For the CDR3, the DNA is TGTGCCACCAGCAGTAGGCAGAACACTGAAGCTTTCTTT. It yields the protein CATSSRQNTEAFF.

This clone was counted a few times. The chain recombines TRBV15 with TRBJ2-7, with D uncertain. Germline V gene sequence: CDR1 LNHNV, CDR2 YYDKDF (reference sequence). The V and J ends lost 1 base and 6 bases respectively, with 10 bases between them. The CDR3 covers 13 residues. The CDR3 DNA follows: TGTGCCACCAGCAGAGCCGGATTTGGCGAGCAGTACTTC. This encodes CATSRAGFGEQYF. Combining the CDR3 with reference TRBV15 and TRBJ2-7 gives the whole variable domain DAMVIQNPRYQVTQFGKPVTLSCSQTLNHNVMYWYQQKSSQAPKLLFHYYDKDFNNEADTPDNFQSRRPNTSFCFLDIRSPGLGDTAMYLCATSRAGFGEQYFGPGTRLTVT.

This clone was detected a few times. The J gene is TRBJ1-6, the V gene TRBV7-3, with D possibly TRBD1 on 5 matching bases. This CDR3 region has 14 residues. The V end lost 6 bases, the J end lost 8 bases, and 14 bases lay between the germline ends. Germline values: CDR1 SGHTA, CDR2 FQGTGA. The CDR3 protein is CASRRDGADSPLHF. CDR3 sequence (DNA): TGTGCCAGCAGAAGGGACGGAGCCGATTCACCCCTCCACTTT.

V is TRBV5-1 and J is TRBJ2-3; D ambiguous. Per the germline V gene, CDR1 is SGHRS and CDR2 is YFSETQ. The CDR3 spans 14 residues. Trimming pared 0 bases from V and 3 bases from J, leaving 8 bases between. CDR3 DNA: TGCGCCAGCAGCTTGGTACAGAGAACAGATACGCAGTATTTT. Amino acids: CASSLVQRTDTQYF.

The chain uses TRBV19 and TRBJ2-1; tentatively, D is TRBD1 (6 bases). The CDR3 runs to 13 residues. Between the trimmed V and J ends, which lost 5 bases and 9 bases, there was a span of 14 bases. Germline lookup yields CDR1 LNHDA and CDR2 SQIVND (reference sequence). CDR3: CASSLQGYGEQFF. In nucleotides, the CDR3 is TGTGCCAGTAGTCTACAGGGTTACGGTGAGCAGTTCTTC.

The chain recombines TRBV7-2 with TRBJ2-5; 7 nucleotides align to TRBD2. Germline V gene data show CDR1 as SGHTA and CDR2 as FQGNSA. The CDR3 is 13 residues long. The V gene end was trimmed by 5 bases and the J gene end by 2 bases; junction bases not matched to a gene: 2. The CDR3 nucleotides are TGTGCCAGCAGCGGACTAGGGCAAGAGACCCAGTACTTC. This gives the protein CASSGLGQETQYF.

The gene calls are TRBV2 and TRBJ2-3; D may correspond to TRBD1 or TRBD2 (6 bases each). V was shortened by 1 base and J by 6 bases, with 8 bases between the two germline ends. The CDR3 has 13 amino acids. Germline V gene data show CDR1 as SNHLY and CDR2 as FYNNEI. The CDR3 DNA is TGTGCCAGCAGTGAAGAAGGGGGGGATACGCAGTATTTT. Its protein product is CASSEEGGDTQYF.